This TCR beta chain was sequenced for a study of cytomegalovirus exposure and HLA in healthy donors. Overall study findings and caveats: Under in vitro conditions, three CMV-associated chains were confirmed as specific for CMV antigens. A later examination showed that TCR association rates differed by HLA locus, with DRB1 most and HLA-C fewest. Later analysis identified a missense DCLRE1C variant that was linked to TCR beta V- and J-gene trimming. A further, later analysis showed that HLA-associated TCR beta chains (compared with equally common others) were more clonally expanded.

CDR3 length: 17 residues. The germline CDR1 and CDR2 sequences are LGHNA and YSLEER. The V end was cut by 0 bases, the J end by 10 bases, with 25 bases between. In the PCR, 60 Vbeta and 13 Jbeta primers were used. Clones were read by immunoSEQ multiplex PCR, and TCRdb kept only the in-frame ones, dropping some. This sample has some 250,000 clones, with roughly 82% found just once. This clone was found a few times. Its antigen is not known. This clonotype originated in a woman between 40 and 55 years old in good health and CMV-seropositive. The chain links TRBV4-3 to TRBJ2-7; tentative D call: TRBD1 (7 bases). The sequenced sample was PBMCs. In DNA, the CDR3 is TGCGCCAGCAGCCAAGAAGGGGGCGGGACCGAAGCGAGGGTACAGTACTTC. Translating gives CASSQEGGGTEARVQYF.